This T cell receptor beta chain was sequenced in a study of blood T cells in healthy people across ages. Overall study results and limits: The long-lived group displayed more naive CD4+ cells, plus higher diversity, than the aged donors did. Naive T cell percentage strongly correlated with TCR beta diversity.

Trimming took 5 bases from V and 7 from J; bases not matched to a gene: 16. The CDR3 is 17 amino acids. CDR1 SGHTA and CDR2 FQGNSA come from the germline V gene. The use of a sample-barcoded 5' primer and a J-beta primer mix characterized a second PCR of roughly 7 to 11 cycles. TCRdb itself ran the 5' RACE reads through MiXCR, one entry per CDR3 protein. Among 790,000 or so distinct CDR3 sequences listed, roughly 46% were seen once. The sample holds one count of this clonotype. Its antigen remains unknown. No fewer than 6 micrograms of total RNA were isolated from every sample. The material sequenced was blood. This clonotype was sampled from a man aged 80 or over in good health. This sequence joins TRBV7-2 and TRBJ2-1; TRBD2 matches at 8 bases. The CDR3 loop is CASSPMSGGPRGNEQFF. The CDR3 DNA reads as TGTGCCAGCAGCCCCATGAGCGGGGGCCCTCGTGGGAATGAGCAGTTCTTC.